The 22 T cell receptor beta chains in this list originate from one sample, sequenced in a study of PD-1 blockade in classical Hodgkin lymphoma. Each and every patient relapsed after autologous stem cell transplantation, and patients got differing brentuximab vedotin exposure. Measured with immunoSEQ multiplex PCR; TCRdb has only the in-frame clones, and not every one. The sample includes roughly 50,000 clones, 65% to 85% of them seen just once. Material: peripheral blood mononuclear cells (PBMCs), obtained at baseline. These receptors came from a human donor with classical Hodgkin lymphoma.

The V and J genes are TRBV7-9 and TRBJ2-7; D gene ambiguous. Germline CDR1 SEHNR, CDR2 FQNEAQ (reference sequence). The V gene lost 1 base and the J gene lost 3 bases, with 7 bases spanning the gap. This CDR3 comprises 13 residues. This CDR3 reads CASSLDGLYEQYV. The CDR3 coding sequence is TGTGCCAGCAGCTTAGACGGGCTCTACGAGCAGTACGTC.

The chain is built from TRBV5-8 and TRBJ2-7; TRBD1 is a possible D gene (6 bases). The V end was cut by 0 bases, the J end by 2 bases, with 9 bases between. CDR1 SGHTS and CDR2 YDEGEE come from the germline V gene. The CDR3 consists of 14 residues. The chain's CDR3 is CASSLEWTAYEQYV. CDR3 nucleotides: TGTGCCAGCAGCTTGGAATGGACAGCCTACGAGCAGTACGTC.

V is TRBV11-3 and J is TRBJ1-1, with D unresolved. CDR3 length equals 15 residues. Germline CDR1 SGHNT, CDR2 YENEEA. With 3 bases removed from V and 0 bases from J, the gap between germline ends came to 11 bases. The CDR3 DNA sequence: TGTGCCAGCAGCTTGAGGAGGGCGATGAACACTGAAGCTTTCTTT. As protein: CASSLRRAMNTEAFF.

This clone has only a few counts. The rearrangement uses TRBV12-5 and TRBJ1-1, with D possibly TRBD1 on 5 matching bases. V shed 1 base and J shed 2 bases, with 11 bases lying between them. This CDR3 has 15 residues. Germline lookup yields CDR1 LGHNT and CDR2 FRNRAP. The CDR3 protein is CASGLAGEGNTEAFF. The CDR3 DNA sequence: TGTGCTAGTGGTTTGGCGGGGGAGGGAAACACTGAAGCTTTCTTT.

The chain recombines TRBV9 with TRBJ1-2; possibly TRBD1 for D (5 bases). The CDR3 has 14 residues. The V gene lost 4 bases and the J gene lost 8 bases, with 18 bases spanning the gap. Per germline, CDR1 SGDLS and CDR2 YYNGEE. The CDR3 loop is CASSLSGTLGGYTF. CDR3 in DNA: TGTGCCAGCAGCCTTTCCGGGACTCTAGGCGGCTACACCTTC.

The CDR3 here is CASSLEAGKQPQHF. DNA of the CDR3: TGCGCCAGCAGCTTGGAGGCAGGGAAGCAGCCCCAGCATTTT. The V call is TRBV5-1, the J call TRBJ1-5; perhaps TRBD1 as D (5 bases). The germline V and J ends were trimmed by 0 bases and 7 bases, with 11 bases remaining between them. CDR3 size: 14 residues. Germline-derived CDR1 and CDR2 are SGHRS and YFSETQ.

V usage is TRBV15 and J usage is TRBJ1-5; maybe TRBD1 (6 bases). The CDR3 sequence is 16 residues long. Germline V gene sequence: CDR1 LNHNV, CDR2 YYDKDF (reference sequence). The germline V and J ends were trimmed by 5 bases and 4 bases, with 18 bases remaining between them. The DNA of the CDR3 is TGTGCCACCAGCCGGAACATGGCAGGGGTGAATCAGCCCCAGCATTTT. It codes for CATSRNMAGVNQPQHF.

In DNA, the CDR3 is TGCGCCAGCAGCCAAGAACGGGCCGGGCCGAGGAATTCACCCCTCCACTTT. Translating it yields CASSQERAGPRNSPLHF. The chain is built from TRBV4-1 and TRBJ1-6, with D uncertain. CDR1 MGHRA and CDR2 YSYEKL come from the germline V gene. CDR3 length: 17 residues. Trimming took off 0 bases at V and 7 bases at J, with 16 bases between the two ends.

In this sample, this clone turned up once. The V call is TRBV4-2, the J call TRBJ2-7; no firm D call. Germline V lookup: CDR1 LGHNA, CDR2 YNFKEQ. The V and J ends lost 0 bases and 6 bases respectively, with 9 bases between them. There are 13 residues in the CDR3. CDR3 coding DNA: TGTGCCAGCAGCCAAGATCTACGGTCCGAGCAGTACTTC. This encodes CASSQDLRSEQYF.

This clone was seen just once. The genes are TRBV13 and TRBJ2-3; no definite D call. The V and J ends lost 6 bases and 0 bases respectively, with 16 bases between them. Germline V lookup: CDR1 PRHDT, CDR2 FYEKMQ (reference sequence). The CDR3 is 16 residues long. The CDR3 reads CASRALGGPSTDTQYF. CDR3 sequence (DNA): TGTGCCAGCAGGGCCCTCGGCGGACCTAGCACAGATACGCAGTATTTT.

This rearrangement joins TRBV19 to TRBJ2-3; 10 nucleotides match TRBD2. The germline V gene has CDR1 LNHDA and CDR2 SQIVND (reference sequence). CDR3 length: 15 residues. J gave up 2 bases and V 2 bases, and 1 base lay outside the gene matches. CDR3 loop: CASSITSGNTDTQYF. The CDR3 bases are TGTGCCAGTAGTATAACTAGCGGGAACACAGATACGCAGTATTTT.

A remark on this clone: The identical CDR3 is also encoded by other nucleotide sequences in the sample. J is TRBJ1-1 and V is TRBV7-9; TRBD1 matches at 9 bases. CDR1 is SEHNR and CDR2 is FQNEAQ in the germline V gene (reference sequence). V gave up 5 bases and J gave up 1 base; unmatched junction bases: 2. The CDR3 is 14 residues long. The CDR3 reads CASSQGQGNTEAFF. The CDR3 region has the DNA TGTGCCAGCAGCCAGGGACAGGGGAACACTGAAGCTTTCTTT.

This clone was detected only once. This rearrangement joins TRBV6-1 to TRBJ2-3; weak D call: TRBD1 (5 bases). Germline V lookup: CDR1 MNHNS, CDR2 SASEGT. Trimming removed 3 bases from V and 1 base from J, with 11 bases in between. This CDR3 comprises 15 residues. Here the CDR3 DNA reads TGTGCCAGCAGTGACTTCGACAGAGGCACAGATACGCAGTATTTT. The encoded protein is CASSDFDRGTDTQYF.

The CDR3 bases are TGTGCCAGCAGCCCGTCGGGCCCAGTCGGGGATAGCAATCAGCCCCAGCATTTT. Residues: CASSPSGPVGDSNQPQHF. This chain connects TRBV11-2 to TRBJ1-5; no definite D call. This CDR3 spans 18 amino acids. Germline-derived CDR1 and CDR2 are SGHAT and FQNNGV. V was pared by 5 bases and J by 0 bases, with 20 bases between.

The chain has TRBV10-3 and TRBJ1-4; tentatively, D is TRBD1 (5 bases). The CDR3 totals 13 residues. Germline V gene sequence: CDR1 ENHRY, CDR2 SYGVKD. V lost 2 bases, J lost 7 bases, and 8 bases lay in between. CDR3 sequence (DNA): TGTGCCATCAGTGAGAGGGGCCGTGAAAAACTGTTTTTT. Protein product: CAISERGREKLFF.

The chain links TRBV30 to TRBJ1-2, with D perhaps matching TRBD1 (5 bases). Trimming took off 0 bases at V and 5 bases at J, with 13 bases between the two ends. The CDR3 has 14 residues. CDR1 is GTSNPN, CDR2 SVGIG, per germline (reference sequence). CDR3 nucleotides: TGTGCCTGGAGTGTATTGGCAGGGCGGTATGGCTACACCTTC. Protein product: CAWSVLAGRYGYTF.

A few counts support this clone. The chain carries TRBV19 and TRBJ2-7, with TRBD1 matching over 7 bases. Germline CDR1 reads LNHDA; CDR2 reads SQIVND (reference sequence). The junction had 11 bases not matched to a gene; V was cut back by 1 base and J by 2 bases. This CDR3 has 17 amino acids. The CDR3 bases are TGTGCCAGTAGTATAGGGTTACCCGGGACAGACCCCTACGAGCAGTACGTC. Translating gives CASSIGLPGTDPYEQYV.

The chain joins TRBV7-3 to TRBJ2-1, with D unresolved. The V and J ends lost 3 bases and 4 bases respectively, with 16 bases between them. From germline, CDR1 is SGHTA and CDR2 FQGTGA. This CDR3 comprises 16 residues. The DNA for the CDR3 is TGTGCCAGCAGCTTTGGCCTCCTTGCGCCTTACAATGAGCAGTTCTTC. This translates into CASSFGLLAPYNEQFF.

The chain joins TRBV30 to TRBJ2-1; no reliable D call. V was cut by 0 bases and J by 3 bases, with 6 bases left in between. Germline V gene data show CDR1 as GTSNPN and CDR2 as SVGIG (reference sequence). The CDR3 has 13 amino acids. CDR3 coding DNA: TGTGCCTGGAGTGTAACCCACTACAATGAGCAGTTCTTC. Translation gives CAWSVTHYNEQFF. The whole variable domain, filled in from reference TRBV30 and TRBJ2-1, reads SQTIHQWPATLVQPVGSPLSLECTVEGTSNPNLYWYRQAAGRGLQLLFYSVGIGQISSEVPQNLSASRPQDRQFILSSKKLLLSDSGFYLCAWSVTHYNEQFFGPGTRLTVL.

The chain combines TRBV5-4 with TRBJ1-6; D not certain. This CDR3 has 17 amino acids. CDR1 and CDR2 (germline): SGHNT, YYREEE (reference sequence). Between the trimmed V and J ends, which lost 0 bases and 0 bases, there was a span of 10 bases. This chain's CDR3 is CASSLVMASSYNSPLHF. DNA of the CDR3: TGTGCCAGCAGCTTGGTGATGGCCAGCTCCTATAATTCACCCCTCCACTTT.

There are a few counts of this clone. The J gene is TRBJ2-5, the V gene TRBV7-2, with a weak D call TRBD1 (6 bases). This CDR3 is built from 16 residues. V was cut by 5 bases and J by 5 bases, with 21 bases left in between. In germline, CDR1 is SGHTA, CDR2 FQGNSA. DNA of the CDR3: TGTGCCAGCAGCCCCGGGCAGTCATTTAGGGGGGAGACCCAGTACTTC. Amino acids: CASSPGQSFRGETQYF.

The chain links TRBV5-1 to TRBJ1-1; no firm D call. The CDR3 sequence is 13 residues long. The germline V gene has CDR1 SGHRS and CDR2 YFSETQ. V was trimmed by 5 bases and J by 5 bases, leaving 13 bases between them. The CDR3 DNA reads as TGCGCCAGCAGTTCGAGTGGGGAGACTGAAGCTTTCTTT. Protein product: CASSSSGETEAFF.